This section outlines one TCR beta chain sequence together with its context. Its antigen is not yet known. No clone much larger than this one lies a single base away; base qualities are absent. TCRbeta CDR3 regions were amplified from genomic DNA using the immunoSEQ Assay, a bias-controlled multiplex PCR. The source study handled its data this way. Within the assay, amplification of reference gene primers was used to estimate how many nucleated cells each sample contained. To quantify the absolute abundance of each unique TCRbeta CDR3 rearrangement, sequence reads were collapsed and filtered. For each sample, productive Simpson clonality was calculated as the square root of Simpson's diversity index over productive rearrangements. TCRdb stores this immuneACCESS table with in-frame sequences only. Part of the clones is absent; in the studies checked, under half of the shortfall reflects unresolved V genes, and no reason is known for the rest. That table furnishes V, J and clone size, whereas the DNA furnished D and trimming. The sample table holds roughly 230,000 clones, of which 80% to 90% were seen once. The ten largest make up about 7% of the sample.

The data belong to a study of blood T cell repertoires in COVID-19 (TCRdb year 2020). For the study in its entirety: Samples from collaborators originated in the United States, Italy and Spain and spanned both the acute and convalescent phases of COVID-19. The repertoires were released in a freely available public database meant as a resource for research on the immune response to SARS-CoV-2. HLA class I and class II types, where available, came from metadata supplied by the sample provider rather than from assay-based typing. The prospective study material was composed of cDNA or gDNA derived from T cells, B-cell-depleted T cells, or PBMCs. Subjects who had been exposed to COVID-19, were actively infected with it, or had recovered from it provided the deeply sampled blood TCRbeta repertoires that made up the dataset. A de-identified subject ID, COVID-19 status, age in years and sex were almost always included in the sample metadata. The samples were drawn from the first 160 participants of the ongoing ImmuneRACE study and from about 1,200 subjects provided by 6 global collaborators.

In the prospective study, participants were roughly 18 to 89 years old, resided in about 25 geographic areas of the United States, and were enrolled through a virtual design. To assign participants to cohorts, the prospective study relied on clinical history that participants themselves reported in a screening survey and a study questionnaire. Exposed participants were defined as having been in contact with someone with a PCR-confirmed or clinician-diagnosed COVID-19 case within 2 weeks of study entry. Each participant in the prospective study had whole blood, serum and a nasopharyngeal or oropharyngeal swab collected by mobile phlebotomists. Participants in the prospective study had the option to provide additional blood draws and questionnaires over an approximately two-month period. Before DNA extraction, prospective study blood samples were shipped either frozen or at room temperature. V trim: 3 bases; J trim: 4 bases; unmatched bases: 4. CDR3 length: 15 amino acids, cysteine to phenylalanine. Only the CDR3 part of the read is kept: 45 bases, read in frame from the first base. In the germline V gene (reference sequence), CDR1 corresponds to LNHDA and CDR2 to SQIVND.

Overall results and qualifications from the work: How much clinical and demographic metadata was included differed by source and by participant, and the metadata was provided uncurated.

Sequences were obtained from PBMCs or T cells enriched from blood (not recorded which). The V gene is TRBV19 and the J gene is TRBJ2-1, with 9 middle bases fitting TRBD1. This receptor was taken from a woman aged 45-59 years who had been exposed to COVID-19. The DNA is as follows: TGTGCCAGTAGTATGCAACAGGGGGCATACAATGAGCAGTTCTTC. Translated, it reads CASSMQQGAYNEQFF.